This TCR beta chain was identified in a study of OX40 agonist ivuxolimab in advanced cancers. Study-level information: Six ivuxolimab dose levels, 0.01 to 10 mg/kg, were given intravenously every 2 weeks.

Trimming took 4 bases from V and 2 from J, leaving 12 bases between them. The V gene's germline CDR1 is SGDLS and CDR2 YYNGEE. This CDR3 has 15 residues. Only in-frame clones appear in the TCRdb table, and some are missing; sequencing was by immunoSEQ multiplex PCR. The table records about 66,000 clones, roughly 80% of them present only once. Study-wide results and limits: The investigators did not determine what antigen specificity the expanded peripheral T cells had.

To note about this clone: The antigen is undetermined.

The material was CD4+ or CD8+ T cells sorted from blood, obtained in a trial of the OX40 agonist ivuxolimab. The chain combines TRBV9 with TRBJ2-2, with D perhaps TRBD1 or TRBD2 (5 bases each). The clonotype originates from an adult with an advanced solid tumor such as melanoma, head and neck, liver or kidney cancer. The DNA for the CDR3 is TGTGCCAGCAGCCTCGGGACGGCAAACACCGGGGAGCTGTTTTTT. Translated: CASSLGTANTGELFF.